The rows below give T cell receptor beta chains drawn from one sample of a study of T cells in Graves' hyperthyroidism and ophthalmopathy. TCRdb called the multiplex PCR reads again in MiXCR, with one record for every CDR3 protein. In the table there are hundreds of thousands of distinct CDR3 sequences, about 43% of which are singletons. The specimen was peripheral blood or thyroid tissue (not recorded which). The receptor set was obtained from a woman aged 18-35 years with Graves' hyperthyroidism. CDR3s include the opening cysteine and the closing phenylalanine or tryptophan. The D gene is left open where the match is weak. Clone size appears in some rows only: once, few, many, or a class for an expanded clone.

j_call: TRBJ1-2
clone_size: .
d_call: TRBD1
v_call: TRBV24-1
cdr3_aa: CATSDSHKTGNYGYTF
cdr3_nt: TGTGCCACCAGTGATTCTCACAAGACAGGGAACTATGGCTACACCTTC

j_call: TRBJ1-2
clone_size: .
d_call: .
v_call: TRBV7-9
cdr3_aa: CASSRDTLLNYGYTF
cdr3_nt: TGTGCCAGCAGCCGAGACACCTTACTGAACTATGGCTACACCTTC

j_call: TRBJ2-5
clone_size: .
d_call: .
v_call: TRBV5-1
cdr3_aa: CASSLASRPKGETQYF
cdr3_nt: TGCGCCAGCAGCTTGGCATCGCGCCCCAAGGGGGAGACCCAGTACTTC

j_call: TRBJ1-6
clone_size: .
d_call: .
v_call: TRBV25-1
cdr3_aa: CASSEYGKQGSSYNSPLHF
cdr3_nt: TGTGCCAGCAGTGAATATGGAAAACAGGGTAGCTCCTATAATTCACCCCTCCACTTT

j_call: TRBJ2-5
clone_size: many
d_call: TRBD2
v_call: TRBV24-1
cdr3_aa: CATSGGTSGYQETQYF
cdr3_nt: TGTGCCACCAGTGGCGGGACTAGCGGTTACCAAGAGACCCAGTACTTC

j_call: TRBJ1-1
clone_size: .
d_call: TRBD1
v_call: TRBV12-3/TRBV12-4
cdr3_aa: CASSLDRRAEAFF
cdr3_nt: TGTGCCAGCAGCCTGGACAGGCGGGCTGAAGCTTTCTTT

j_call: TRBJ2-7
clone_size: few
d_call: .
v_call: TRBV2
cdr3_aa: CATSRVPGEQYF
cdr3_nt: TGTGCCACTTCGAGGGTCCCGGGCGAGCAGTACTTC

j_call: TRBJ2-2
clone_size: few
d_call: .
v_call: TRBV14
cdr3_aa: CASSLIVGGELFF
cdr3_nt: TGTGCCAGCAGCCTAATAGTCGGCGGGGAGCTGTTTTTT

j_call: TRBJ1-2
clone_size: many
d_call: TRBD1
v_call: TRBV29-1
cdr3_aa: CSADRGNYGYTF
cdr3_nt: TGCAGCGCCGACAGGGGAAACTATGGCTACACCTTC

j_call: TRBJ1-5
clone_size: .
d_call: TRBD1
v_call: TRBV7-9
cdr3_aa: CASSPPTDRPGVQPQHF
cdr3_nt: TGTGCCAGCAGCCCACCCACGGACAGGCCGGGGGTTCAGCCCCAGCATTTT

j_call: TRBJ1-2
clone_size: many
d_call: .
v_call: TRBV12-3/TRBV12-4
cdr3_aa: CASSTAVGYTF
cdr3_nt: TGTGCCAGCAGTACAGCTGTGGGCTACACCTTC

j_call: TRBJ1-1
clone_size: .
d_call: .
v_call: TRBV12-3/TRBV12-4
cdr3_aa: CASSLARDGEAFF
cdr3_nt: TGTGCCAGCAGTTTAGCGCGGGACGGAGAAGCTTTCTTT

j_call: TRBJ1-3
clone_size: .
d_call: .
v_call: TRBV7-9
cdr3_aa: CASSTQGKGNTIYF
cdr3_nt: TGTGCCAGCAGCACCCAGGGAAAAGGAAACACCATATATTTT

j_call: TRBJ2-7
clone_size: many
d_call: .
v_call: TRBV10-3
cdr3_aa: CAISVRGVNSYEQYF
cdr3_nt: TGTGCCATCAGTGTTCGTGGAGTGAACTCCTACGAGCAGTACTTC

j_call: TRBJ1-6
clone_size: few
d_call: .
v_call: TRBV6-6
cdr3_aa: CASSLQQWSPLHF
cdr3_nt: TGTGCCAGCAGTTTACAACAGTGGTCACCCCTCCACTTT

j_call: TRBJ1-1
clone_size: many
d_call: .
v_call: TRBV25-1
cdr3_aa: CASSEWQGFGIGTEAFF
cdr3_nt: TGTGCCAGCAGTGAGTGGCAGGGGTTTGGTATCGGGACTGAAGCTTTCTTT

j_call: TRBJ2-7
clone_size: few
d_call: .
v_call: TRBV2
cdr3_aa: CASSEARSGNYEQYF
cdr3_nt: TGTGCCAGCAGTGAAGCGCGGTCGGGAAACTACGAGCAGTACTTC

j_call: TRBJ2-7
clone_size: .
d_call: .
v_call: TRBV5-1
cdr3_aa: CASSFPGPTYEQYF
cdr3_nt: TGCGCCAGCAGCTTCCCGGGACCCACCTACGAGCAGTACTTC

j_call: TRBJ2-7
clone_size: .
d_call: .
v_call: TRBV7-2
cdr3_aa: CASSLDRQGTYEQYF
cdr3_nt: TGTGCCAGCAGCTTAGATCGGCAGGGGACCTACGAGCAGTACTTC

j_call: TRBJ2-3
clone_size: .
d_call: TRBD2
v_call: TRBV24-1
cdr3_aa: CATSDVLAGEGDTQYF
cdr3_nt: TGTGCCACCAGTGACGTTCTGGCGGGAGAAGGAGATACGCAGTATTTT

j_call: TRBJ1-2
clone_size: many
d_call: .
v_call: TRBV12-3/TRBV12-4
cdr3_aa: CASSQQGSYGYTF
cdr3_nt: TGTGCCAGCAGTCAACAGGGCTCCTATGGCTACACCTTC

j_call: TRBJ1-6
clone_size: medium-sized
d_call: .
v_call: TRBV25-1
cdr3_aa: CASSERQYQGSPLHF
cdr3_nt: TGTGCCAGCAGCGAGAGACAGTATCAAGGGTCACCCCTCCACTTT

j_call: TRBJ1-4
clone_size: few
d_call: TRBD1
v_call: TRBV20-1
cdr3_aa: CSAKTGGNEKLFF
cdr3_nt: TGCAGTGCTAAGACAGGGGGTAATGAAAAACTGTTTTTT

j_call: TRBJ2-7
clone_size: .
d_call: .
v_call: TRBV11-2
cdr3_aa: CASSDRRAYEQYF
cdr3_nt: TGTGCCAGCAGCGATCGACGGGCATACGAGCAGTACTTC

j_call: TRBJ2-7
clone_size: .
d_call: TRBD1
v_call: TRBV29-1
cdr3_aa: CSMDRVDDEQYF
cdr3_nt: TGCAGCATGGACAGGGTCGACGACGAGCAGTACTTC

j_call: TRBJ1-4
clone_size: .
d_call: .
v_call: TRBV2
cdr3_aa: CASNQPTQGVDEKLFF
cdr3_nt: TGTGCCAGCAATCAACCCACCCAGGGTGTCGATGAAAAACTGTTTTTT

j_call: TRBJ2-7
clone_size: .
d_call: .
v_call: TRBV20-1
cdr3_aa: CSAAKDDYEQYF
cdr3_nt: TGCAGTGCTGCTAAGGACGACTACGAGCAGTACTTC

j_call: TRBJ1-6
clone_size: many
d_call: .
v_call: TRBV24-1
cdr3_aa: CATSDGTGNSPLHF
cdr3_nt: TGTGCCACCAGTGATGGGACTGGAAATTCACCCCTCCACTTT

j_call: TRBJ1-2
clone_size: .
d_call: TRBD1
v_call: TRBV5-1
cdr3_aa: CASSVDRGMYGGYTF
cdr3_nt: TGCGCCAGCAGCGTGGACAGGGGGATGTATGGTGGCTACACCTTC

j_call: TRBJ1-1
clone_size: .
d_call: .
v_call: TRBV19
cdr3_aa: CASSISLGTPNTEAFF
cdr3_nt: TGTGCCAGTAGTATATCCCTCGGGACCCCGAACACTGAAGCTTTCTTT

j_call: TRBJ1-2
clone_size: .
d_call: TRBD1
v_call: TRBV6-1
cdr3_aa: CASRDRANGYTF
cdr3_nt: TGTGCCAGCAGGGACAGGGCAAATGGCTACACCTTC

j_call: TRBJ2-2
clone_size: many
d_call: .
v_call: TRBV25-1
cdr3_aa: CASTEGNPYVGELFF
cdr3_nt: TGTGCCAGCACTGAGGGGAACCCTTATGTCGGGGAGCTGTTTTTT

j_call: TRBJ1-1
clone_size: .
d_call: .
v_call: TRBV29-1
cdr3_aa: CSVGKETEAFF
cdr3_nt: TGCAGCGTTGGGAAGGAGACTGAAGCTTTCTTT

j_call: TRBJ2-5
clone_size: once
d_call: TRBD2
v_call: TRBV25-1
cdr3_aa: CAYQTSGVGETQYF
cdr3_nt: TGTGCCTACCAGACTAGCGGAGTTGGAGAGACCCAGTACTTC

j_call: TRBJ2-7
clone_size: .
d_call: TRBD1
v_call: TRBV29-1
cdr3_aa: CSTPGQGTYEQYF
cdr3_nt: TGCAGCACGCCGGGACAGGGGACCTACGAGCAGTACTTC

j_call: TRBJ1-2
clone_size: .
d_call: TRBD1
v_call: TRBV2
cdr3_aa: CASKVQGNYGYTF
cdr3_nt: TGTGCCAGCAAGGTACAGGGGAACTATGGCTACACCTTC

j_call: TRBJ1-5
clone_size: .
d_call: .
v_call: TRBV2
cdr3_aa: CASSLFSYSNQPQHF
cdr3_nt: TGTGCCAGCAGTTTATTCAGCTATAGCAATCAGCCCCAGCATTTT

j_call: TRBJ2-7
clone_size: .
d_call: .
v_call: TRBV20-1
cdr3_aa: CSAYPRSSNEQYF
cdr3_nt: TGCAGTGCTTACCCCCGCTCGTCTAACGAGCAGTACTTC

j_call: TRBJ2-7
clone_size: many
d_call: .
v_call: TRBV10-3
cdr3_aa: CAISERLYEQYF
cdr3_nt: TGTGCCATCAGTGAGCGACTTTACGAGCAGTACTTC

j_call: TRBJ2-7
clone_size: .
d_call: TRBD2
v_call: TRBV25-1
cdr3_aa: CASSEGASGSHEQYF
cdr3_nt: TGTGCCAGCAGTGAAGGGGCTAGCGGGAGTCACGAGCAGTACTTC

j_call: TRBJ1-6
clone_size: few
d_call: TRBD1
v_call: TRBV7-9
cdr3_aa: CASSFHRGSPLHF
cdr3_nt: TGTGCCAGCAGCTTCCACAGGGGGTCACCCCTCCACTTT

j_call: TRBJ1-2
clone_size: many
d_call: .
v_call: TRBV10-3
cdr3_aa: CATELGRNYGYTF
cdr3_nt: TGTGCCACCGAGCTGGGACGGAACTATGGCTACACCTTC

j_call: TRBJ1-1
clone_size: .
d_call: .
v_call: TRBV29-1
cdr3_aa: CSVELGAAFF
cdr3_nt: TGCAGCGTTGAACTAGGAGCAGCTTTCTTT

j_call: TRBJ2-7
clone_size: few
d_call: TRBD2
v_call: TRBV11-1
cdr3_aa: CASSLWTSGYEQYF
cdr3_nt: TGTGCCAGCAGCTTATGGACTAGCGGTTACGAGCAGTACTTC

j_call: TRBJ1-2
clone_size: .
d_call: TRBD1
v_call: TRBV12-3/TRBV12-4
cdr3_aa: CASSRDSGQYYGYTF
cdr3_nt: TGTGCCAGCAGTCGCGACTCGGGACAGTATTATGGCTACACCTTC

j_call: TRBJ2-7
clone_size: .
d_call: .
v_call: TRBV7-2
cdr3_aa: CASSLLGSVNEQYF
cdr3_nt: TGTGCCAGCAGTTTACTCGGGAGTGTAAACGAGCAGTACTTC

j_call: TRBJ1-1
clone_size: .
d_call: TRBD1
v_call: TRBV19
cdr3_aa: CASRWTGAGGEAFF
cdr3_nt: TGTGCCAGTAGGTGGACAGGGGCTGGGGGTGAAGCTTTCTTT

j_call: TRBJ1-2
clone_size: many
d_call: TRBD1
v_call: TRBV7-2
cdr3_aa: CASSPDRVNYGYTF
cdr3_nt: TGTGCCAGCAGCCCGGACAGGGTGAACTATGGCTACACCTTC

j_call: TRBJ2-7
clone_size: .
d_call: .
v_call: TRBV10-3
cdr3_aa: CAISDWQGINEQYF
cdr3_nt: TGTGCCATCAGTGATTGGCAGGGGATCAACGAGCAGTACTTC

j_call: TRBJ1-2
clone_size: many
d_call: TRBD1
v_call: TRBV10-2
cdr3_aa: CASTGGQDYGYTF
cdr3_nt: TGCGCCAGCACAGGGGGGCAGGACTATGGCTACACCTTC

j_call: TRBJ1-6
clone_size: .
d_call: .
v_call: TRBV2
cdr3_aa: CASGRGPF
cdr3_nt: TGTGCCAGCGGCAGGGGTCCCTTT

j_call: TRBJ2-5
clone_size: .
d_call: .
v_call: TRBV7-9
cdr3_aa: CASSPRGYETQYF
cdr3_nt: TGTGCCAGCAGCCCCAGGGGATACGAGACCCAGTACTTC

j_call: TRBJ1-2
clone_size: few
d_call: .
v_call: TRBV7-2
cdr3_aa: CASSLPDMGGYTF
cdr3_nt: TGTGCCAGCAGCTTACCCGACATGGGAGGCTACACCTTC

j_call: TRBJ1-6
clone_size: many
d_call: TRBD1
v_call: TRBV18
cdr3_aa: CASSPWGRTGISPLHF
cdr3_nt: TGTGCCAGCTCACCATGGGGCAGGACAGGAATCTCACCCCTCCACTTT

j_call: TRBJ2-2
clone_size: .
d_call: .
v_call: TRBV11-2
cdr3_aa: CASSRRGQNTGELFF
cdr3_nt: TGTGCCAGCAGCCGACGGGGACAGAACACCGGGGAGCTGTTTTTT

j_call: TRBJ1-5
clone_size: few
d_call: .
v_call: TRBV20-1
cdr3_aa: CSAMIVGARDQPQHF
cdr3_nt: TGCAGTGCTATGATTGTTGGGGCGCGGGATCAGCCCCAGCATTTT

j_call: TRBJ2-2
clone_size: .
d_call: .
v_call: TRBV10-3
cdr3_aa: CAISDLGGCFF
cdr3_nt: TGTGCCATCAGTGATCTGGGGGGCTGTTTTTTT

j_call: TRBJ1-1
clone_size: .
d_call: .
v_call: TRBV16
cdr3_aa: CASSRNTGEAFF
cdr3_nt: TGTGCCAGCAGCCGCAACACAGGCGAAGCTTTCTTT

j_call: TRBJ2-5
clone_size: many
d_call: .
v_call: TRBV29-1
cdr3_aa: CSVGALGGETQYF
cdr3_nt: TGCAGCGTTGGGGCCCTGGGCGGAGAGACCCAGTACTTC

j_call: TRBJ1-1
clone_size: .
d_call: .
v_call: TRBV7-3
cdr3_aa: CASSLTGGQTEAFF
cdr3_nt: TGTGCCAGCAGCTTAACCGGGGGGCAGACTGAAGCTTTCTTT